This is a list of T cell receptor beta chains from one sample in a study of radiation and T cells in renal cell carcinoma. Assay used: immunoSEQ multiplex PCR; TCRdb lists only in-frame clones, some missing. Of just over 15,000 clones detected, over 60% appear once; the ten largest clones hold 25% to 30%. The sequenced sample was tumor tissue, obtained from a patient whose treatment included radiotherapy and nephrectomy. The receptors stem from a woman in her 70s with renal cell carcinoma. The CDR3 runs from the conserved cysteine through the conserved F or W. Each record gives: CDR3 length, J gene, clone size, D gene, V gene, CDR3 DNA, CDR3 protein. A D gene is named only where the DNA matches it firmly. Expanded clones are given a class, and other clones once, few, many or no size at all.

>12|TRBJ1-5|.|.|TRBV15
TGTGCCACCAGCAGAGAGGCAGGGCCCCAGCATTTT
CATSREAGPQHF
>15|TRBJ1-4|.|.|TRBV6-5
TGTGCCAGCAGTTACCGGGTGTCAAAGCGTGAAAAACTGTTTTTT
CASSYRVSKREKLFF
>15|TRBJ2-5|.|.|TRBV10-1
TGCGCCAGCAGCGAAGGGGGGTTCGGGTTCGAGACCCAGTACTTC
CASSEGGFGFETQYF
>15|TRBJ2-5|once|.|TRBV28
TGTGCCAGCAGCCCGGCGGGGTTGCGGGGAGAGACCCAGTACTTC
CASSPAGLRGETQYF
>15|TRBJ2-2|.|.|TRBV19
TGTGCCAGTAGTATAACATCCAGCTACACCGGGGAGCTGTTTTTT
CASSITSSYTGELFF
>15|TRBJ1-2|.|.|TRBV27
TGTGCCAGCAGACGATCCAATGGTCAGAAATATGGCTACACCTTC
CASRRSNGQKYGYTF
>15|TRBJ2-2|few|.|TRBV6-5
TGTGCCAGCACCCAGGGGGGGAGTCTGACCGGGGAGCTGTTTTTT
CASTQGGSLTGELFF
>14|TRBJ2-5|.|TRBD1|TRBV7-6
TGTGCCAGCACCTCGACAGGGCCGCAAGAGACCCAGTACTTC
CASTSTGPQETQYF
>14|TRBJ2-5|few|.|TRBV18
TGTGCCAGCTCAATCCGGGACAACCAAGAGACCCAGTACTTC
CASSIRDNQETQYF
>12|TRBJ2-2|once|.|TRBV4-2
TGTGCCAGCAGCCAAGACACCGGGGAGCTGTTTTTT
CASSQDTGELFF
>12|TRBJ1-2|.|.|TRBV11-2
TGTGCCAGCAGCTTCTCTAACTATGGCTACACCTTC
CASSFSNYGYTF
>13|TRBJ2-7|.|TRBD2|TRBV7-2
TGTGCCAGCAGCCCGAGCGGGAGTTACGAGCAGTACTTC
CASSPSGSYEQYF
>17|TRBJ1-3|.|TRBD1|TRBV7-9
TGTGCCAGCACACCCGGAGGGACAGGGGGCTTTGGAAACACCATATATTTT
CASTPGGTGGFGNTIYF
>15|TRBJ1-1|.|.|TRBV6-5
TGTGCCAGCAGTTACTCTACGGAGGTTGTCGGTGAAGCTTTCTTT
CASSYSTEVVGEAFF
>16|TRBJ2-3|.|.|TRBV15
TGTGCCACCAGCAGAGGGTTAGCCAGTGGCACAGATACGCAGTATTTT
CATSRGLASGTDTQYF
>15|TRBJ2-5|.|TRBD2|TRBV4-3
TGCGCCAGCAGCCAAGGGACTAGCGGGAAAGAGACCCAGTACTTC
CASSQGTSGKETQYF
>13|TRBJ2-1|.|.|TRBV7-2
TGTGCCAGCAGCTTAAACTCGAACAATGAGCAGTTCTTC
CASSLNSNNEQFF
>15|TRBJ2-5|.|TRBD2|TRBV9
TGTGCCAGCAGCGTAGCTACGAGCGGGGGAGAGACCCAGTACTTC
CASSVATSGGETQYF
>14|TRBJ1-5|few|.|TRBV7-2
TGTGCCAGCAGCGATGCCGGGCCGCATCAGCCCCAGCATTTT
CASSDAGPHQPQHF
>13|TRBJ2-1|.|.|TRBV5-4
TGTGCCAGCAGCTTGACAGAGGGGAATGAGCAGTTCTTC
CASSLTEGNEQFF
>15|TRBJ2-3|.|.|TRBV10-3
TGTGCCATCAAGCAGGGGCTGGATCGAACAGATACGCAGTATTTT
CAIKQGLDRTDTQYF
>14|TRBJ2-7|.|.|TRBV5-4
TGTGCCAGCAGCTTGTGGGATAGCGCAATCGAGCAGTACTTC
CASSLWDSAIEQYF
>14|TRBJ1-2|few|.|TRBV28
TGTGCCAGCAGCCCGGGACCGACTAACTATGGCTACACCTTC
CASSPGPTNYGYTF
>16|TRBJ2-3|.|.|TRBV10-1
TGCGCCAGCAGTGAGTTTTCAGAGGTCGGAACAGATACGCAGTATTTT
CASSEFSEVGTDTQYF
>13|TRBJ2-3|.|.|TRBV2
TGTGCCAGCAGTGTCGTCGAGGCAGATACGCAGTATTTT
CASSVVEADTQYF
>13|TRBJ1-1|.|.|TRBV4-2
TGTGCCAGCAGCCAAGGAAGGGTAACTGAAGCTTTCTTT
CASSQGRVTEAFF
>13|TRBJ2-7|.|.|TRBV7-6
TGTGCCAGCAGCGCAACCGGGACCGCGGGGCAGTACTTC
CASSATGTAGQYF
>12|TRBJ1-1|.|.|TRBV28
TGTGCCAGCAGGTCGACTCGGACTGAAGCTTTCTTT
CASRSTRTEAFF
>13|TRBJ2-3|.|.|TRBV18
TGTGCCAGCTCACCAGAGACTAGGAGTACGCAGTATTTT
CASSPETRSTQYF
>14|TRBJ2-1|.|TRBD2|TRBV10-2
TGCGCCAGCAGCGGCGGGAGTTTCCACAATGAGCAGTTCTTC
CASSGGSFHNEQFF
>13|TRBJ2-3|.|.|TRBV10-3
TGTGCCATCAGTGAGTCTGAGTCAGATACGCAGTATTTT
CAISESESDTQYF
>14|TRBJ2-7|.|.|TRBV6-5
TGTGCCAGCAGTGACCCAGGGACCTCCTACGAGCAGTACTTC
CASSDPGTSYEQYF
>16|TRBJ2-7|.|TRBD2|TRBV4-1
TGCGCCAGCAGCCAAGAAGGTCCGGGACTAGCCACCGAGCAGTACTTC
CASSQEGPGLATEQYF
>13|TRBJ2-7|.|TRBD1|TRBV2
TGTGCCACCCGGGACAGGGCTCTCGGTGGGGAGTACTTC
CATRDRALGGEYF
>15|TRBJ2-7|.|.|TRBV7-2
TGTGCCAGCAGCTTAGCCGGGGGTCTCTCCTACGAGCAGTACTTC
CASSLAGGLSYEQYF
>16|TRBJ2-5|.|.|TRBV10-3
TGTGCCATCAGTGAGTCAATTGGGAGAGCCGGGGAGACCCAGTACTTC
CAISESIGRAGETQYF